These T cell receptor beta chains were read from a single sample in a study of shared clonotypes between healthy human individuals. TCRdb keeps only in-frame clones here, not all; method: immunoSEQ multiplex PCR. The sample includes about 470,000 clones, about 85% seen only once; the top ten take about 12%. Input material: PBMCs. The receptors derive from a woman between 40 and 50 years old in good health. Some clones in this sample may be carry-over from other donors' samples. Both conserved end residues are part of each CDR3. The order of the fields is D gene, V gene, clone size, J gene, CDR3 protein, CDR3 DNA. A D gene is named only where the DNA matches it firmly. A row's size may be missing; if present it is once, few, many or a size class.

D: TRBD2; V: TRBV6-1; size: .; J: TRBJ2-1; CDR3: CASSDLGGREDEQFF; DNA: TGTGCCAGCAGTGACTTAGGGGGGCGGGAGGATGAGCAGTTCTTC
D: TRBD1; V: TRBV4-1; size: .; J: TRBJ2-1; CDR3: CASSQGGTIGTGVNEQFF; DNA: TGCGCCAGCAGCCAAGGAGGTACGATAGGGACAGGGGTAAATGAGCAGTTCTTC
D: .; V: TRBV19; size: .; J: TRBJ2-6; CDR3: CASSNRVGANVLTF; DNA: TGTGCCAGTAGTAACCGGGTTGGGGCCAACGTCCTGACTTTC
D: TRBD2; V: TRBV6-1; size: .; J: TRBJ2-1; CDR3: CASSELGTIGFGRYNEQFF; DNA: TGTGCCAGCAGTGAACTAGGGACTATCGGCTTTGGGCGATACAATGAGCAGTTCTTC
D: .; V: TRBV18; size: .; J: TRBJ1-2; CDR3: CASSPNSDPGRSYGYTF; DNA: TGTGCCAGCTCACCTAATAGTGACCCGGGACGGTCCTATGGCTACACCTTC
D: .; V: TRBV6-4; size: .; J: TRBJ2-1; CDR3: CASSDSTQGYNEQFF; DNA: TGTGCCAGCAGTGACTCGACCCAGGGATACAATGAGCAGTTCTTC
D: .; V: TRBV6-1; size: .; J: TRBJ1-3; CDR3: CASSEVGTSGNTIYF; DNA: TGTGCCAGCAGTGAAGTGGGAACCTCTGGAAACACCATATATTTT
D: TRBD2; V: TRBV2; size: many; J: TRBJ2-1; CDR3: CASRQRDGYNEQFF; DNA: TGTGCCAGCAGGCAGCGGGACGGCTACAATGAGCAGTTCTTC
D: .; V: TRBV7-3; size: .; J: TRBJ2-3; CDR3: CASSPGLSTDTQYF; DNA: TGTGCCAGCAGCCCGGGACTCAGCACAGATACGCAGTATTTT
D: TRBD1; V: TRBV7-2; size: few; J: TRBJ1-4; CDR3: CASSSRQGAEKLFF; DNA: TGTGCCAGCAGCTCAAGACAGGGAGCTGAAAAACTGTTTTTT
D: .; V: TRBV28; size: .; J: TRBJ1-1; CDR3: CASTHSTEAFF; DNA: TGTGCCAGCACCCACAGCACTGAAGCTTTCTTT
D: TRBD2; V: TRBV30; size: .; J: TRBJ2-1; CDR3: CAWSAGLAGGPNEQFF; DNA: TGTGCCTGGAGTGCAGGACTAGCGGGAGGGCCAAATGAGCAGTTCTTC
D: .; V: TRBV28; size: .; J: TRBJ2-2; CDR3: CASKLGGDTGELFF; DNA: TGTGCCAGCAAGCTAGGGGGGGACACCGGGGAGCTGTTTTTT
D: .; V: TRBV9; size: .; J: TRBJ1-2; CDR3: CASSHDPGLDRGYTF; DNA: TGTGCCAGCAGCCACGATCCGGGACTTGATAGGGGCTACACCTTC